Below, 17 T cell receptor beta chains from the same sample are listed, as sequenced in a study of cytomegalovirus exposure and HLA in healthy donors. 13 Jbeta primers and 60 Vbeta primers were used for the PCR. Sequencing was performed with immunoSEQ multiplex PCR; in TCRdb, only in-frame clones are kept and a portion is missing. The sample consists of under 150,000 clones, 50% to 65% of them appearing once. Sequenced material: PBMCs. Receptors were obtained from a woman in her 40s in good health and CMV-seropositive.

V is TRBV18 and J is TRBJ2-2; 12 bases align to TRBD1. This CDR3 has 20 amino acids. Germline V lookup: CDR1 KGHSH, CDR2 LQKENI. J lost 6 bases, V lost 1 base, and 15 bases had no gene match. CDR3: CASSPRIVGQGAAGAGELFF. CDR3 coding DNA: TGTGCCAGCTCACCACGAATTGTGGGACAGGGGGCTGCGGGAGCCGGGGAGCTGTTTTTT.

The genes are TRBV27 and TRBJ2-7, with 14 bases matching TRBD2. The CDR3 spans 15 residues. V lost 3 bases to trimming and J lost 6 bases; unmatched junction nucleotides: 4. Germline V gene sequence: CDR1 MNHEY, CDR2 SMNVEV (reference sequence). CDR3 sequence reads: CASSFRLAGGAEQYF. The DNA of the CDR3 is TGTGCCAGCAGTTTCCGACTAGCGGGAGGGGCCGAGCAGTACTTC.

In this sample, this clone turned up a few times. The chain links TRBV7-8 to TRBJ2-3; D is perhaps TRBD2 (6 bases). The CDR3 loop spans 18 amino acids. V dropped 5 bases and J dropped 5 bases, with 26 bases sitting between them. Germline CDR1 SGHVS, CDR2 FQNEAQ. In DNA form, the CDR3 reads TGTGCCAGCAGCCCACGTTCGAGTCCGGGAGAACGTGTAGATACGCAGTATTTT. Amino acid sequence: CASSPRSSPGERVDTQYF.

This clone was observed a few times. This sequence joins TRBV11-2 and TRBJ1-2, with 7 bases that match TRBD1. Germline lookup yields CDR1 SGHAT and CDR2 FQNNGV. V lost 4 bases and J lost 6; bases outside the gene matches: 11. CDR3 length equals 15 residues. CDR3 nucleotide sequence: TGTGCCAGCAGCTCCCTGACAGGGAAGAAGGATGGCTACACCTTC. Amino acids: CASSSLTGKKDGYTF. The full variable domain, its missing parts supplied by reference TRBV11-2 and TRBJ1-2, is EAGVAQSPRYKIIEKRQSVAFWCNPISGHATLYWYQQILGQGPKLLIQFQNNGVVDDSQLPKDRFSAERLKGVDSTLKIQPAKLEDSAVYLCASSSLTGKKDGYTFGSGTRLTVV.

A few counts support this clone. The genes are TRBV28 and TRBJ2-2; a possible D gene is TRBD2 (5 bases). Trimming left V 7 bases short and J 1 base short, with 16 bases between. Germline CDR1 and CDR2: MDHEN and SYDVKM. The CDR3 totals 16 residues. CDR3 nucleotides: TGTGCCAGCATCTCCAGTGGAGCGGAGAACACCGGGGAGCTGTTTTTT. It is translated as CASISSGAENTGELFF. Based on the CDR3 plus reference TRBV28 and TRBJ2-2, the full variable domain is DVKVTQSSRYLVKRTGEKVFLECVQDMDHENMFWYRQDPGLGLRLIYFSYDVKMKEKGDIPEGYSVSREKKERFSLILESASTNQTSMYLCASISSGAENTGELFFGEGSRLTVL.

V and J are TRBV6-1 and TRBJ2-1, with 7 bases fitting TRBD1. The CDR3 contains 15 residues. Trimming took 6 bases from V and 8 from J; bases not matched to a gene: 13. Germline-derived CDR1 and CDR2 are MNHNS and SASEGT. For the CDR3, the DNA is TGTGCCAGCAGCTTCCTAGAGTCCGGGACAGATGAGCAGTTCTTC. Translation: CASSFLESGTDEQFF.

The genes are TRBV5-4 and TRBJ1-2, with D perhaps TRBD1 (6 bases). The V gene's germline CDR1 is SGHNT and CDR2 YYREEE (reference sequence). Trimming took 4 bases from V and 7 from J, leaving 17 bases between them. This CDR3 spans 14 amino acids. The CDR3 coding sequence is TGTGCCAGCAGCGGCCGGGACACCCCCGGTGGCTACACCTTC. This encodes CASSGRDTPGGYTF. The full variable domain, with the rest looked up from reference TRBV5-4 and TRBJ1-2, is ETGVTQSPTHLIKTRGQQVTLRCSSQSGHNTVSWYQQALGQGPQFIFQYYREEENGRGNFPPRFSGLQFPNYSSELNVNALELDDSALYLCASSGRDTPGGYTFGSGTRLTVV.

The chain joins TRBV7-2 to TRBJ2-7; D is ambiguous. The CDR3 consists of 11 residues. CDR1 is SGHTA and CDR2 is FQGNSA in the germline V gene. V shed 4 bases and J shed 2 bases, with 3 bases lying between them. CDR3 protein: CASSSTYEQYF. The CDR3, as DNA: TGTGCCAGCAGCTCAACCTACGAGCAGTACTTC.

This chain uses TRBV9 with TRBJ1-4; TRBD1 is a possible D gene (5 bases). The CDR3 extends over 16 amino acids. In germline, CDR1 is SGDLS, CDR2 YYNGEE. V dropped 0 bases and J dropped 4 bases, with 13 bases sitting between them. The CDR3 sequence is CASSVATGVSNEKLFF. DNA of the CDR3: TGTGCCAGCAGCGTAGCTACGGGGGTCAGTAATGAAAAACTGTTTTTT.

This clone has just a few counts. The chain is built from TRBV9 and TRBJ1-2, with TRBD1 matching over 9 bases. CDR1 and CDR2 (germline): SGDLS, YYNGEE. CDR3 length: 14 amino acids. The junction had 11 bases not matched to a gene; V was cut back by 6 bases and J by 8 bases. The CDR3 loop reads CASNTGTGLWGYTF. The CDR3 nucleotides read TGTGCCAGCAACACCGGGACAGGGTTGTGGGGCTACACCTTC.

The DNA of the CDR3 is TGTGCCAGCAGTGACAACAGGGCCCAGCCCCAGCATTTT. Its protein is CASSDNRAQPQHF. The chain employs TRBV6-5 and TRBJ1-5; TRBD1 is a possible D gene (6 bases). The length of the CDR3 is 13 residues. Germline-derived CDR1 and CDR2 are MNHEY and SVGAGI. Trimming took off 5 bases at V and 7 bases at J, with 12 bases between the two ends.

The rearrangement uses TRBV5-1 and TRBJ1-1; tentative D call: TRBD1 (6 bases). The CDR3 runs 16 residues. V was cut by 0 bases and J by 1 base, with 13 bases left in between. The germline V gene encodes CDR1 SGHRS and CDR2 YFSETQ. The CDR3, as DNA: TGCGCCAGCAGCTTGGGGACAGAGCAACCGAACACTGAAGCTTTCTTT. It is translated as CASSLGTEQPNTEAFF.

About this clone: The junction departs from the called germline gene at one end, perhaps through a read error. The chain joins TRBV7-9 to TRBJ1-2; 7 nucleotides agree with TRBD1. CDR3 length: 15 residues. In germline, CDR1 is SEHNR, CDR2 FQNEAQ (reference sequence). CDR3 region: CSSSLVPDRAYGYTF. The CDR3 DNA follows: TGTTCCAGCAGCTTAGTCCCTGACAGGGCTTATGGCTACACCTTC.

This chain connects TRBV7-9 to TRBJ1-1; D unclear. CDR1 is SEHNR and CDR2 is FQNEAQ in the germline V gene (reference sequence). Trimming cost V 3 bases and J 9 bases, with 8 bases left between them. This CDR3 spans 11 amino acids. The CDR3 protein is CASSFREKAFF. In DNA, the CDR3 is TGTGCCAGCAGCTTCCGGGAAAAAGCTTTCTTT. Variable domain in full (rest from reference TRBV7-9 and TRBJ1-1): DTGVSQNPRHKITKRGQNVTFRCDPISEHNRLYWYRQTLGQGPEFLTYFQNEAQLEKSRLLSDRFSAERPKGSFSTLEIQRTEQGDSAMYLCASSFREKAFFGQGTRLTVV.

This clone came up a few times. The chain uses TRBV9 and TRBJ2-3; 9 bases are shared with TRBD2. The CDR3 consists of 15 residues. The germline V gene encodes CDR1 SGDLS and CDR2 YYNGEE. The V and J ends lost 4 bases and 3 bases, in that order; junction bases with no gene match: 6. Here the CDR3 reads CASSPAGLATDTQYF. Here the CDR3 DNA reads TGTGCCAGCAGCCCGGCGGGACTAGCAACAGATACGCAGTATTTT.

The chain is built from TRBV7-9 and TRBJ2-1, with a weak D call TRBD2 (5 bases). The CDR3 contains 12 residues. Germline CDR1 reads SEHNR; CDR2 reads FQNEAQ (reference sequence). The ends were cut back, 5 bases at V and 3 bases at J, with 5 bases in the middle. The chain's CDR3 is CASSRDYNEQFF. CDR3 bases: TGTGCCAGCAGCCGGGACTACAATGAGCAGTTCTTC.

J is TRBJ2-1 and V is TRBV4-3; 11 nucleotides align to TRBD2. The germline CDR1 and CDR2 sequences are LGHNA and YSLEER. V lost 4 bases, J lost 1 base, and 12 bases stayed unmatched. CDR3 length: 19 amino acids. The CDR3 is CASSPFCRLAGMSYNEQFF. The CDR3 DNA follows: TGCGCCAGCAGCCCATTCTGCCGACTAGCGGGAATGTCCTACAATGAGCAGTTCTTC.